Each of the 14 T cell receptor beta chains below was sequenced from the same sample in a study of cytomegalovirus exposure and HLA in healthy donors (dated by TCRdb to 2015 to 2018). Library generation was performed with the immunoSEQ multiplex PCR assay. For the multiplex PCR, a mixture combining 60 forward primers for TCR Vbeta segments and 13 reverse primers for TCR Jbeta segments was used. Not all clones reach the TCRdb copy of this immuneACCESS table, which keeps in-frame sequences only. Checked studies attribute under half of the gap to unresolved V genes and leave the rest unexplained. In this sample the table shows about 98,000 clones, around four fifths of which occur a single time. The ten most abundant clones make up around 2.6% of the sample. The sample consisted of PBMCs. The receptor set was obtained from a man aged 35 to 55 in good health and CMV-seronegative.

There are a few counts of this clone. The CDR3 nucleotides are TGTGCCAGTAGCCCCACCCGGGGAGACGAAAAACTGTTTTTT. Encoded protein: CASSPTRGDEKLFF. The gene calls are TRBV19 and TRBJ1-4; the D is unclear. Germline loops: CDR1 LNHDA, CDR2 SQIVND (reference sequence). Trimming cost V 6 bases and J 8 bases, with 16 bases left between them. The CDR3 runs to 14 residues.

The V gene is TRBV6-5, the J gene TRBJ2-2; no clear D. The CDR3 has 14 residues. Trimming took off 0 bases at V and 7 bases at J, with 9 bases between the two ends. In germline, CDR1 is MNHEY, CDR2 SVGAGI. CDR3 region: CASSYSSGGGELFF. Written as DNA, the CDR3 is TGTGCCAGCAGTTACTCGAGTGGTGGCGGGGAGCTGTTTTTT.

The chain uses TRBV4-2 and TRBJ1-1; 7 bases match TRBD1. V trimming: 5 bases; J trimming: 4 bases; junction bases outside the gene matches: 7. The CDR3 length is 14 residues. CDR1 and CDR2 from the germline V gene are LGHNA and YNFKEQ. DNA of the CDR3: TGTGCCAGCAGCGCCGACAGGGAGAGCACTGAAGCTTTCTTT. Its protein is CASSADRESTEAFF.

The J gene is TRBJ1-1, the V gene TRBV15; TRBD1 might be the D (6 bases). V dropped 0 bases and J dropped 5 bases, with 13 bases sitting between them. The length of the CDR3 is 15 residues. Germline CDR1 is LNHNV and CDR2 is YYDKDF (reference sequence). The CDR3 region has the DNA TGTGCCACCAGCAGAGATTTAGGGGGGGGGACTGAAGCTTTCTTT. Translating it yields CATSRDLGGGTEAFF.

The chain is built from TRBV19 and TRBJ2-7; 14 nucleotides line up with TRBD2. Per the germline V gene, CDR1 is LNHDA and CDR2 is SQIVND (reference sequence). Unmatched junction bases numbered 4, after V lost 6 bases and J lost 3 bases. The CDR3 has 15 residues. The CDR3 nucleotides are TGTGCCAGTAGGGGACTAGCGGGGGCAGTCTACGAGCAGTACTTC. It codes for CASRGLAGAVYEQYF.

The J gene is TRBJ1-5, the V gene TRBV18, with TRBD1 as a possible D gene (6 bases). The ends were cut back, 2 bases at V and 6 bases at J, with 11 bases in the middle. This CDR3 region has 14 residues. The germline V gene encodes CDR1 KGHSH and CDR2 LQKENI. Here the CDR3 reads CASSPAGAGQPQHF. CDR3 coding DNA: TGTGCCAGCTCACCAGCGGGGGCTGGTCAGCCCCAGCATTTT.

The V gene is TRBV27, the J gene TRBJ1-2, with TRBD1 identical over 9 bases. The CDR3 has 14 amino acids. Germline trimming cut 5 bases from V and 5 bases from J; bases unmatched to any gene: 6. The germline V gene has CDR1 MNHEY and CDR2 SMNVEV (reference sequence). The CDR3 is CASSLTGQGYGYTF. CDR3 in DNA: TGTGCCAGCAGTCTCACCGGACAGGGGTATGGCTACACCTTC.

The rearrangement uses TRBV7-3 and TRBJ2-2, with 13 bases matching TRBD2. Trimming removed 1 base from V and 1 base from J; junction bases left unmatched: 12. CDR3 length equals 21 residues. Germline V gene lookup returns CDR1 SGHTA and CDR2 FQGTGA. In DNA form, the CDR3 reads TGTGCCAGCAGCTTAAAGGCCCCCACTAGCGGGGGGGCCTGGAACACCGGGGAGCTGTTTTTT. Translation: CASSLKAPTSGGAWNTGELFF.

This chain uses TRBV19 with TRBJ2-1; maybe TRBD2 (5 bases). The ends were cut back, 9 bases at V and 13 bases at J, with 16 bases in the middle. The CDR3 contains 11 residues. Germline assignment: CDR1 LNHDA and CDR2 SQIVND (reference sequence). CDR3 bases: TGTGCCAGCTATTGGACTCCTTATCAGTTCTTC. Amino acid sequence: CASYWTPYQFF.

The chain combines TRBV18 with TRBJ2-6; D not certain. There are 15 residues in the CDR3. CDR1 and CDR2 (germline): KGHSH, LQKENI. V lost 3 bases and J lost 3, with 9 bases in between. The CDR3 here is CASSPVTDGANVLTF. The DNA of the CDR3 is TGTGCCAGCTCACCTGTTACTGATGGGGCCAACGTCCTGACTTTC.

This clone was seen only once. The CDR3 protein is CASSGSGVGSNEQFF. In DNA, the CDR3 is TGTGCCAGCAGCGGGTCGGGGGTGGGGTCCAATGAGCAGTTCTTC. This chain links TRBV13 with TRBJ2-1; possible D gene TRBD2, 6 bases. V lost 5 bases, J lost 6 bases, and 17 bases lay in between. CDR1 and CDR2 (germline): PRHDT, FYEKMQ (reference sequence). CDR3 length equals 15 residues.

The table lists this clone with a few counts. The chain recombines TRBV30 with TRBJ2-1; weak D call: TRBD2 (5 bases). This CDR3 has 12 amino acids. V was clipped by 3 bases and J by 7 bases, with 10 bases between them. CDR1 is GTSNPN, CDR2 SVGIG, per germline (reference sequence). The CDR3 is CAWRLLGNEQFF. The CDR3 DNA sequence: TGTGCCTGGAGATTACTAGGGAATGAGCAGTTCTTC.

This chain's CDR3 is CASSLQGYGNSPLHF. Here the CDR3 DNA reads TGTGCCAGCAGCCTACAGGGTTACGGTAATTCACCCCTCCACTTT. The chain uses TRBV4-2 and TRBJ1-6; TRBD1 is a possible D gene (6 bases). The V and J ends lost 4 bases and 6 bases respectively, with 13 bases between them. The CDR3 runs 15 residues. Looked up from germline, CDR1 is LGHNA and CDR2 is YNFKEQ.

CDR3 sequence reads: CASSLVGAFF. DNA of the CDR3: TGTGCCAGCAGCTTAGTCGGGGCTTTCTTT. The chain joins TRBV11-2 to TRBJ1-1; D is uncertain. The length of the CDR3 is 10 residues. V was trimmed by 1 base and J by 11 bases, leaving 5 bases between them. CDR1 is SGHAT and CDR2 is FQNNGV in the germline V gene.